The rows below give T cell receptor beta chains drawn from one sample of a study of shared T cell receptors in the human thymus. TCRdb's copy holds only in-frame clones and misses some; the assay was immunoSEQ multiplex PCR. The sample holds over 350,000 clones, 95% seen once. Sequenced sample: thymocytes. The receptors derive from a human donor. Each CDR3 is given with its conserved first and last residue. Fields, in order: V gene, J gene, CDR3 protein.

TRBV6-1	TRBJ2-1	CASSDGRTSGYNEQFF
TRBV15	TRBJ2-5	CATSRTSRRLAGGGETQYF
TRBV20-1	TRBJ2-2	CSARRGGELFF
TRBV2	TRBJ2-7	CASSGQDPLADLRGQYF
TRBV27	TRBJ1-4	CASSLADQGWKLFF
TRBV15	TRBJ2-1	CATSRDPPQRTPYNEQFF
TRBV9	TRBJ2-3	CASSKKAGASTDTQYF
TRBV7-9	TRBJ1-4	CASSPRQATNEKLFF
TRBV28	TRBJ2-5	CASSRGLAGPYQEAQYF
TRBV5-1	TRBJ2-1	CASSHRGLAGGPGEQFF
TRBV5-1	TRBJ2-5	CASSLRGLAGEGEETQYF
TRBV27	TRBJ2-7	CASSPSSRRSFIYEQYF
TRBV5-1	TRBJ2-7	CASSSRDSNYEQYF
TRBV18	TRBJ1-3	CASSPADSGNTIYF
TRBV28	TRBJ1-5	CASSYQGGKSNQPQHF
TRBV5-1	TRBJ2-5	CASSLGAGWETQYF
TRBV6-4	TRBJ1-1	CASRGPEGEAFF
TRBV30	TRBJ1-5	CAWSVRRGGQPQHF
TRBV11-2	TRBJ2-1	CASSLFGRAYNEQFF
TRBV11-3	TRBJ2-7	CASSPGTTYEQYF
TRBV14	TRBJ2-3	CASSQEGRGRGDTQYF
TRBV28	TRBJ2-7	CASRPNRGRGEQYF
TRBV30	TRBJ1-6	CAWRDRDRVNSPLHF
TRBV6-6	TRBJ1-4	CASTSGGKEGKLFF
TRBV29-1	TRBJ2-1	CSVRDRAYNEQFF
TRBV13	TRBJ2-7	CASSSGTYEQYF
TRBV6-1	TRBJ2-1	CASTRDRGSYNEQFF
TRBV2	TRBJ2-1	CASSERAGEPYNEQFF
TRBV15	TRBJ2-7	CATSREVAGGPGEQYF
TRBV2	TRBJ2-7	CATNVIGGAYEQYF
TRBV13	TRBJ2-5	CASSPRGQPKHQETQYF
TRBV6-1	TRBJ2-2	CASSERKGLAGGSGELFF
TRBV5-5	TRBJ2-7	CASSLVRRGPYEQYF
TRBV29-1	TRBJ2-2	CSVALSTGELFF
TRBV6-5	TRBJ2-5	CASTPGGPETQYF
TRBV7-9	TRBJ2-7	CASSLVTRTGLYEQYF